A single sample gave rise to the 21 T cell receptor beta chains below, sequenced in a study of graft-versus-host responses after intestinal transplantation. Profiling relied on immunoSEQ multiplex PCR, and the TCRdb table lists in-frame clones only, not all of them. This table holds some 96,000 clones, 90% found once. The sample consisted of PBMCs, taken roughly 450 days after intestinal transplant. These receptors came from a human patient who received an intestinal transplant, so some T cells may come from the graft donor.

This clone was seen once. This chain joins TRBV10-3 and TRBJ1-1; the match to TRBD1 covers 8 bases. This CDR3 has 15 residues. V lost 3 bases, J lost 2 bases, and 5 bases stayed unmatched. CDR1 ENHRY and CDR2 SYGVKD come from the germline V gene. CDR3 coding DNA: TGTGCCATCAGTGAAGCCGGGACAGGTAACACTGAAGCTTTCTTT. Protein product: CAISEAGTGNTEAFF.

The chain is built from TRBV19 and TRBJ1-6; unclear D gene. Germline V gene lookup returns CDR1 LNHDA and CDR2 SQIVND (reference sequence). V dropped 1 base and J dropped 4 bases, with 14 bases sitting between them. CDR3 length: 17 amino acids. The CDR3, as DNA: TGTGCCAGTAGTATAGGCGGACGGACGATTTATAATTCACCCCTCCACTTT. Residues: CASSIGGRTIYNSPLHF.

V is TRBV4-1 and J is TRBJ2-7; D gene unclear. The CDR3 consists of 13 residues. The germline V and J ends were trimmed by 0 bases and 3 bases, with 6 bases remaining between them. Germline V gene data show CDR1 as MGHRA and CDR2 as YSYEKL. In DNA form, the CDR3 reads TGCGCCAGCAGCCAAGAGATGAACTACGAGCAGTACTTC. Amino acids: CASSQEMNYEQYF.

A few counts support this clone. The sample carries other DNA sequences with the same CDR3. The chain joins TRBV12-5 to TRBJ2-7, with D unclear. The germline CDR1 and CDR2 sequences are LGHNT and FRNRAP. This CDR3 region has 12 residues. V lost 0 bases, J lost 0 bases, and 0 bases lay in between. The CDR3, as DNA: TGTGCTAGTGGTTTGGTCTCCTACGAGCAGTACTTC. Amino acids: CASGLVSYEQYF.

A single count supports this clone. This chain connects TRBV18 to TRBJ1-2; tentative D call: TRBD1 (6 bases). Trimming left V 3 bases short and J 0 bases short, with 11 bases between. Per germline, CDR1 KGHSH and CDR2 LQKENI. The length of the CDR3 is 15 residues. CDR3 sequence reads: CASSPQGRPNYGYTF. The CDR3 region has the DNA TGTGCCAGCTCACCTCAGGGGCGACCTAACTATGGCTACACCTTC.

The gene calls are TRBV11-2 and TRBJ2-5; D gene ambiguous. Germline CDR1 reads SGHAT; CDR2 reads FQNNGV. V shed 4 bases and J shed 2 bases, with 11 bases lying between them. The length of the CDR3 is 14 residues. The chain's CDR3 is CASSWAVGQETQYF. CDR3 DNA sequence: TGTGCCAGCAGCTGGGCGGTGGGGCAAGAGACCCAGTACTTC.

This chain joins TRBV7-8 and TRBJ1-5, with 7 bases lining up with TRBD1. The CDR3 length is 14 residues. CDR1 is SGHVS and CDR2 is FQNEAQ in the germline V gene. V trimming: 5 bases; J trimming: 6 bases; junction bases outside the gene matches: 7. The CDR3 nucleotides read TGTGCCAGCAGCCAAACAGGGGAAGGTCAGCCCCAGCATTTT. The encoded protein is CASSQTGEGQPQHF.

This chain connects TRBV4-1 to TRBJ1-4; 7 nucleotides match TRBD1. The J segment lost 7 bases and the V segment lost 1 base, leaving 9 bases of the junction unmatched. Germline CDR1 MGHRA, CDR2 YSYEKL. The CDR3 consists of 16 residues. The CDR3 sequence is CASSQGVQGVGEKLFF. For the CDR3, the DNA is TGCGCCAGCAGCCAAGGGGTGCAGGGGGTCGGTGAAAAACTGTTTTTT.

V is TRBV6-7 and J is TRBJ2-7; D not certain. TRBV6-7 is an ORF, with its function uncertain. This CDR3 region has 12 residues. V lost 7 bases, J lost 3 bases, and 10 bases lay in between. The CDR3 nucleotides read TGTGCCAGCACCGATCCCAGCTACGAGCAGTACTTC. It encodes CASTDPSYEQYF.

This chain uses TRBV4-2 with TRBJ2-7; TRBD1 is a possible D gene (6 bases). This CDR3 is built from 15 residues. V dropped 0 bases and J dropped 2 bases, with 11 bases sitting between them. Germline assignment: CDR1 LGHNA and CDR2 YNFKEQ. The CDR3 loop reads CASSQEGYRAYEQYF. The CDR3 DNA reads as TGTGCCAGCAGCCAAGAGGGATACAGGGCCTACGAGCAGTACTTC.

V usage is TRBV6-5 and J usage is TRBJ2-7, with D perhaps TRBD1 (6 bases). Germline V gene data show CDR1 as MNHEY and CDR2 as SVGAGI. V was cut by 5 bases and J by 2 bases, with 10 bases left in between. This CDR3 comprises 13 residues. The CDR3 here is CASSPTGTYEQYF. DNA of the CDR3: TGTGCCAGCAGTCCTACAGGGACCTACGAGCAGTACTTC.

The chain links TRBV5-1 to TRBJ1-1, with D possibly TRBD1 on 5 matching bases. V lost 3 bases and J 0 bases, leaving 12 bases between the germline ends. The CDR3 runs to 15 residues. In germline, CDR1 is SGHRS, CDR2 YFSETQ. DNA for the CDR3: TGCGCCAGCAGCTCCAGGGTAGAGGTGAACACTGAAGCTTTCTTT. This encodes CASSSRVEVNTEAFF.

This chain connects TRBV29-1 to TRBJ1-2, with D tentatively TRBD1 (5 bases). CDR3 size: 14 residues. The V and J ends lost 3 bases and 7 bases respectively, with 18 bases between them. Germline V lookup: CDR1 SQVTM, CDR2 ANQGSEA. DNA for the CDR3: TGCAGCGTTGATCTCGGGGGACCATCGAGTGGCTACACCTTC. This translates into CSVDLGGPSSGYTF.

The chain employs TRBV7-6 and TRBJ2-5; the D gene is possibly TRBD1 (6 bases). V lost 5 bases, J lost 11 bases, and 18 bases lay in between. The CDR3 is 13 amino acids. Germline V lookup: CDR1 SGHVS, CDR2 FNYEAQ. The CDR3: CASSGGYGLEQYF. The CDR3 coding sequence is TGTGCCAGCAGCGGGGGCTATGGTTTGGAGCAGTACTTC.

The chain uses TRBV6-1 and TRBJ1-6; D remains ambiguous. CDR1 is MNHNS and CDR2 is SASEGT in the germline V gene. The V and J ends lost 3 bases and 9 bases respectively, with 6 bases between them. The CDR3 is 12 residues long. The CDR3 sequence is CASSEGSSPLHF. The CDR3 DNA follows: TGTGCCAGCAGTGAGGGGAGTTCACCCCTCCACTTT.

The table lists this clone with a few counts. J is TRBJ1-3 and V is TRBV9, with no clear D. Germline CDR1 SGDLS, CDR2 YYNGEE. V was shortened by 4 bases and J by 2 bases, with 13 bases between the two germline ends. The CDR3 contains 15 residues. DNA for the CDR3: TGTGCCAGCAGCAGGGATCGTGAGACTGGAAACACCATATATTTT. Encoded protein: CASSRDRETGNTIYF.

The V and J genes are TRBV27 and TRBJ2-7; 7 bases match TRBD2. V was clipped by 3 bases and J by 7 bases; unmatched bases: 9. Germline V lookup: CDR1 MNHEY, CDR2 SMNVEV (reference sequence). This CDR3 region has 14 residues. The CDR3 region is CASSLGGVPGEQYF. CDR3 nucleotides: TGTGCCAGCAGTTTGGGAGGGGTCCCGGGGGAGCAGTACTTC.

The rearrangement links TRBV6-6 to TRBJ1-1; no clear D gene. The ends were cut back, 6 bases at V and 0 bases at J, with 8 bases in the middle. This CDR3 region has 13 residues. The V gene's germline CDR1 is MNHNY and CDR2 SVGAGI (reference sequence). DNA of the CDR3: TGTGCCAGCAGACGACCGGTGAACACTGAAGCTTTCTTT. Protein: CASRRPVNTEAFF.

The chain carries TRBV14 and TRBJ2-3; D gene unclear. CDR1 SGHDN and CDR2 FVKESK come from the germline V gene. Trimming shortened V by 4 bases and J by 0 bases, and 8 bases separated the two germline ends. The CDR3 runs to 14 residues. CDR3 nucleotide sequence: TGTGCCAGCAGCCGGAAGGTTAGCACAGATACGCAGTATTTT. This gives the protein CASSRKVSTDTQYF.

CDR3 region: CASSLAGGTVEYF. DNA of the CDR3: TGCGCCAGCAGCTTGGCTGGGGGCACGGTGGAGTACTTC. V usage is TRBV5-1 and J usage is TRBJ2-7, with D maybe TRBD1 (6 bases). The V gene's germline CDR1 is SGHRS and CDR2 YFSETQ. Trimming shortened V by 0 bases and J by 11 bases, and 15 bases separated the two germline ends. The CDR3 totals 13 residues.

This chain connects TRBV11-3 to TRBJ2-3; maybe TRBD2 (6 bases). This CDR3 is built from 14 residues. Germline V gene data show CDR1 as SGHNT and CDR2 as YENEEA. Trimming removed 1 base at V and 2 bases at J, with 7 bases between. DNA for the CDR3: TGTGCCAGCAGCTTAGGGGAGGTCACAGATACGCAGTATTTT. Translating gives CASSLGEVTDTQYF.